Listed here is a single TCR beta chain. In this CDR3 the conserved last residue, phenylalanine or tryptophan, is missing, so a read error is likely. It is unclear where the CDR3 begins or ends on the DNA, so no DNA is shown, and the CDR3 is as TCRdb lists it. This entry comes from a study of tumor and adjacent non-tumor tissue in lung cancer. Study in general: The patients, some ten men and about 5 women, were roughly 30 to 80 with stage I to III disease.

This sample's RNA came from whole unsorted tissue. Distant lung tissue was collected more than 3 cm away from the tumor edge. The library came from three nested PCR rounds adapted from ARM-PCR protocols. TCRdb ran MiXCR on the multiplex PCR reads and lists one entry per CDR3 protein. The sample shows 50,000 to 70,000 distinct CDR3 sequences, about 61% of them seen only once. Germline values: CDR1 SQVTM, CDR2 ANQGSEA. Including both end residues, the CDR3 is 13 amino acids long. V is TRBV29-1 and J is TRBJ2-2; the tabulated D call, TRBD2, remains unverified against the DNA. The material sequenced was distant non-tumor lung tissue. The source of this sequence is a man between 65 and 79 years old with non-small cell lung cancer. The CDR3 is CSVLAGATGELFI.